This T cell receptor beta chain was captured by sequencing in a study of T cell responses to AZD1222 COVID-19 vaccine. Study outcomes and limitations: Clonal diversity was possibly underestimated, and white British individuals and females predominated among donors.

Profiled with immunoSEQ multiplex PCR; TCRdb holds only in-frame clones, not every one. The repertoire has 100,000 or so clones, roughly 90% of them found once; the top ten carry 1% to 1.5%. With regard to this clone: Antigen specificity is unknown.

There are 14 residues in the CDR3. Unmatched junction bases numbered 1, after V lost 7 bases and J lost 6 bases. Germline CDR1 reads KGHDR; CDR2 reads SFDVKD. V and J are TRBV24-1 and TRBJ2-1, with 14 bases aligning to TRBD2. The sequence came from an adult in good health. Sample: peripheral blood, taken on day 0 of AZD1222 vaccination. The CDR3 DNA reads TGTGCCACCAGAGGGACTAGCGGGAGCAATGAGCAGTTCTTC. Encoded protein: CATRGTSGSNEQFF.